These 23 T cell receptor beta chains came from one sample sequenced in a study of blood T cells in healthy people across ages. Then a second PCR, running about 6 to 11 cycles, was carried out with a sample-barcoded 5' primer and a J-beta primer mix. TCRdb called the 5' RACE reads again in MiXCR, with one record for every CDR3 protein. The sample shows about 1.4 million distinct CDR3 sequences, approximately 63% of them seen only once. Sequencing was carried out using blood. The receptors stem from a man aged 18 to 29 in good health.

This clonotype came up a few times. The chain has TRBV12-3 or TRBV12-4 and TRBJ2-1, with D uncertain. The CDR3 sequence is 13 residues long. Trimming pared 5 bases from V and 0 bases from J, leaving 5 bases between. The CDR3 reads CASSDTSYNEQFF. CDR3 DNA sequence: TGTGCCAGCAGTGACACCTCCTACAATGAGCAGTTCTTC.

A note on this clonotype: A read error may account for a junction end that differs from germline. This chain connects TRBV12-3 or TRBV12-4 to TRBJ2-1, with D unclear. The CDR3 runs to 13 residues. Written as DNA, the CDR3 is TGTGCCAGCAGCTTAGGACCGCCTAATGAGCAGTTCTTC. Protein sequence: CASSLGPPNEQFF.

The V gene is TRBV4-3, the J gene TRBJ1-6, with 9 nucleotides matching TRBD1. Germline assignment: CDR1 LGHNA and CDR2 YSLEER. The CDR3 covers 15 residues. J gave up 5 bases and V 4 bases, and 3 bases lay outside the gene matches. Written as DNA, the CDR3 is TGCGCCAGCAGCCGATGGACAGGGGATAATTCACCCCTCCACTTT. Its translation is CASSRWTGDNSPLHF.

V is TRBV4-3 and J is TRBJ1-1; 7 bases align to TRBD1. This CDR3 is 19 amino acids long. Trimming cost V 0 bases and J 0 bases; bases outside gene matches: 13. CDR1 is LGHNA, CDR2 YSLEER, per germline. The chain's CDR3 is CASSQDDGTADPMNTEAFF. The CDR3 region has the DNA TGCGCCAGCAGCCAAGACGACGGGACAGCGGACCCGATGAACACTGAAGCTTTCTTT.

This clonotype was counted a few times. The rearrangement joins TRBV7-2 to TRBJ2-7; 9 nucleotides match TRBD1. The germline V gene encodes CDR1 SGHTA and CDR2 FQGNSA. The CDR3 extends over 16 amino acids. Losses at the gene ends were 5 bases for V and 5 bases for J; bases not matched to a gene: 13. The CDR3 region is CASSPQGQGLYDEQYF. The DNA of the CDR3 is TGTGCCAGCAGCCCCCAGGGACAGGGACTTTACGACGAGCAGTACTTC.

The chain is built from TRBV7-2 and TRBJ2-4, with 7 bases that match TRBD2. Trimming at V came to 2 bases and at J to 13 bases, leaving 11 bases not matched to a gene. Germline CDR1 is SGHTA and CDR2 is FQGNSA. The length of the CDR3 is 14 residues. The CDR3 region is CASSLRLAPEEQYF. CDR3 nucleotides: TGTGCCAGCAGCTTACGACTAGCTCCCGAGGAGCAGTACTTC.

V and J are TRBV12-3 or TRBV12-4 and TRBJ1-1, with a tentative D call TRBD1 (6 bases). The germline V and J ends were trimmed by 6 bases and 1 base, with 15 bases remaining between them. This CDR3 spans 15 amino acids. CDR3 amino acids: CASSIRRGPNTEAFF. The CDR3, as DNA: TGTGCCAGCAGCATCAGGCGGGGGCCGAACACTGAAGCTTTCTTT.

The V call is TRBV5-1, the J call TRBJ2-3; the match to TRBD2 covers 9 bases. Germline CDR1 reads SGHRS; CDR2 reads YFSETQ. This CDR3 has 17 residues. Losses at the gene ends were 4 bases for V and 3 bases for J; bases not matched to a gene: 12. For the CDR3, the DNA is TGCGCCAGCAGCCCGCTACCTGGCGGGAGGGTGACAGATACGCAGTATTTT. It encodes CASSPLPGGRVTDTQYF.

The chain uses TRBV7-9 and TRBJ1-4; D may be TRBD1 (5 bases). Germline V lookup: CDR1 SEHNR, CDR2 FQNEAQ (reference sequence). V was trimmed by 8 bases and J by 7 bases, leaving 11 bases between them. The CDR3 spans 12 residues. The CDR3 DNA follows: TGTGCCAGCGGGGGAGAAGGTGAAAAACTGTTTTTT. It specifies CASGGEGEKLFF.

The CDR3 here is CASRQSRALNTEAFF. CDR3 nucleotides: TGTGCCAGCCGCCAATCCCGGGCCCTGAACACTGAAGCTTTCTTT. V gene TRBV2 combines with J gene TRBJ1-1; no reliable D call. V was shortened by 8 bases and J by 0 bases, with 16 bases between the two germline ends. The CDR3 sequence is 15 residues long. The germline V gene has CDR1 SNHLY and CDR2 FYNNEI.

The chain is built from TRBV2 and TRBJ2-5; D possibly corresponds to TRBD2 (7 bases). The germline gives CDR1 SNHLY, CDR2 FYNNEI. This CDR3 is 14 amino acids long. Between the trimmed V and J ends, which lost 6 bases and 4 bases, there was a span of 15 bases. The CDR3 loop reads CASSYGRGSETQYF. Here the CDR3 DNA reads TGTGCCAGCAGCTATGGGAGGGGGTCAGAGACCCAGTACTTC.

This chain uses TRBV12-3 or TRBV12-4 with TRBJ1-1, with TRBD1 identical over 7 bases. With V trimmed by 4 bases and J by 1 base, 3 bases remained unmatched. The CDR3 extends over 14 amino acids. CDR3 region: CASSYRQGNTEAFF. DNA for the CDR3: TGTGCCAGCAGTTACAGACAGGGGAACACTGAAGCTTTCTTT.

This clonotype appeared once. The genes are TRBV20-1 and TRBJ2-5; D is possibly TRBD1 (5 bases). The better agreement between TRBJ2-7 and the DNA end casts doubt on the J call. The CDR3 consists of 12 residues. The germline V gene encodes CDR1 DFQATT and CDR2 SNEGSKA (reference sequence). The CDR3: CSARRGHYEQYF. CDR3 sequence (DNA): TGCAGTGCTAGAAGGGGCCACTACGAGCAGTACTTC.

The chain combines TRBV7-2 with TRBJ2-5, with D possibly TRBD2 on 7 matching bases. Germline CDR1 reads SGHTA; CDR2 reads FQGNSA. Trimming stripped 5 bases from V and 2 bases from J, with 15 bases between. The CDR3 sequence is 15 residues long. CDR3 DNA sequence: TGTGCCAGCAGCCAACCCGGGGGGCGGCAAGAGACCCAGTACTTC. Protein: CASSQPGGRQETQYF.

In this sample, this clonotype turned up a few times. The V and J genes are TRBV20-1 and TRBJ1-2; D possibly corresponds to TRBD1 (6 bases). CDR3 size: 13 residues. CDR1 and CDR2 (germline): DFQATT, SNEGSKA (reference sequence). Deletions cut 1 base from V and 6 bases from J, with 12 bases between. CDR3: CSARVTGLDGYTF. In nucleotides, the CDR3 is TGCAGTGCTAGAGTTACAGGGCTCGATGGCTACACCTTC.

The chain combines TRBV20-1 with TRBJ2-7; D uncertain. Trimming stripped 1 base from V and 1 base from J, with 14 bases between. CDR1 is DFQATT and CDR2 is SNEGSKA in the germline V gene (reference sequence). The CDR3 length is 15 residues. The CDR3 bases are TGCAGTGCTAGAGGGGCCGCTAAGGTGTCCTACGAGCAGTACTTC. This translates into CSARGAAKVSYEQYF.

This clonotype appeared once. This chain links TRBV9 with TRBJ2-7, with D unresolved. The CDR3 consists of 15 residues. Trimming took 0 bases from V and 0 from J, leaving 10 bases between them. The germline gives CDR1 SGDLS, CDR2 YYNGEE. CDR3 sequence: CASSVGVAHSYEQYF. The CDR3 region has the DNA TGTGCCAGCAGCGTAGGGGTAGCCCACTCCTACGAGCAGTACTTC.

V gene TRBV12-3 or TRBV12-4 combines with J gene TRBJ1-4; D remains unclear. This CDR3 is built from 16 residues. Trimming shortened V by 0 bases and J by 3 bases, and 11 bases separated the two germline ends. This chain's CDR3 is CASSLAGMPPNEKLFF. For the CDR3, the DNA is TGTGCCAGCAGTTTAGCGGGGATGCCGCCTAATGAAAAACTGTTTTTT.

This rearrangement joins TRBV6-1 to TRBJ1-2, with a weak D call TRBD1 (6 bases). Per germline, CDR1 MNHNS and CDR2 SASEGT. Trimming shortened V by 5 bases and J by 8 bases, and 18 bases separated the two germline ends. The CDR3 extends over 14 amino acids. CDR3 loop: CASSYTGGASGYTF. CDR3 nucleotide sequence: TGTGCCAGCAGTTATACGGGGGGCGCGTCCGGCTACACCTTC.

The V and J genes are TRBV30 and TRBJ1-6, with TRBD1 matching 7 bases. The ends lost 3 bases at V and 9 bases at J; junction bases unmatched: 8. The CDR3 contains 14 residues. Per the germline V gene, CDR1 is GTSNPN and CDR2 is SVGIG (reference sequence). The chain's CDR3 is CAWRATGETSPLHF. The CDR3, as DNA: TGTGCCTGGAGGGCAACAGGGGAGACTTCACCCCTCCACTTT.

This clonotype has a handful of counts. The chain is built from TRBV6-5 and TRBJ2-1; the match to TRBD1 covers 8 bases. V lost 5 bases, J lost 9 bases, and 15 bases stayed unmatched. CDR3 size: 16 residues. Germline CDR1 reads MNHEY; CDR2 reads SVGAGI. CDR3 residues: CASSIRQGPSLCEQFF. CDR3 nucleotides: TGTGCCAGCAGTATCAGACAGGGGCCCTCCTTATGTGAGCAGTTCTTC.

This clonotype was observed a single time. The CDR3 sequence: CASGPRVYEQYF. The CDR3 DNA reads as TGTGCCAGCGGACCCAGGGTCTACGAGCAGTACTTC. The chain employs TRBV6-5 and TRBJ2-5; tentatively, D is TRBD1 (5 bases). The DNA end is a closer match to TRBJ2-7, so the J assignment may be wrong. CDR3 length equals 12 residues. Germline CDR1 is MNHEY and CDR2 is SVGAGI.

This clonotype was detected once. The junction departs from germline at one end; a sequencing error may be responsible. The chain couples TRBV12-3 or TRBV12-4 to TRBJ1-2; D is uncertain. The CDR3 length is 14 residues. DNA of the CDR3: TGTGCCAGCAGTTTTGGTAACCCTAATTATGGCTACACCTTC. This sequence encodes CASSFGNPNYGYTF.